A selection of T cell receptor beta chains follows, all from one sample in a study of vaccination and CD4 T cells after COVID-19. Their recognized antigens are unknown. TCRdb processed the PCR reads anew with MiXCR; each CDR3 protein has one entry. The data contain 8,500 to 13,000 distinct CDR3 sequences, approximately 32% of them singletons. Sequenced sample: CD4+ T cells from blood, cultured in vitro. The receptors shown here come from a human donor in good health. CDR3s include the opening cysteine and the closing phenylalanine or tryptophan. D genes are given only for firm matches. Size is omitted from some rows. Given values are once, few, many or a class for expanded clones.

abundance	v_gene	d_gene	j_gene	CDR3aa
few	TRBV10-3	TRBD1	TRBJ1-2	CAISERQGSYGYTF
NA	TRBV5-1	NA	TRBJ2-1	CASSLAQVGDEEFF
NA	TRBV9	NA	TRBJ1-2	CASPIWTDFYGYTF
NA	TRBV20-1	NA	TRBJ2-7	CNAGSPAYEQYF
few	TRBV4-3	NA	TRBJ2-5	CASSQAPQRETQYF
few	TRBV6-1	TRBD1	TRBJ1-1	CASSPGQGVTEAFF
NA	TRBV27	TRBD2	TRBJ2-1	CASNPSGRRNEQFF
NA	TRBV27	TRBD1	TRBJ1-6	CASSLSGQGNSPLHF
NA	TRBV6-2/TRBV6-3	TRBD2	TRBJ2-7	CASSPSRTSGPPYEQYF
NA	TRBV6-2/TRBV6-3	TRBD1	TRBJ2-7	CASSYSTGGYEQYF
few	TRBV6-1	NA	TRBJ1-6	CASSTGQRSAGVLHF
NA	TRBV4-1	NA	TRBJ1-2	CASSQDFPGGSYGYTF
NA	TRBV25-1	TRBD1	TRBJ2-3	CASSANLGQGAPDTQYF
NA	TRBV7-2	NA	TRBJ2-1	CASSLVKTLSSYNEQFF
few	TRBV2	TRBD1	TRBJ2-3	CARDGWGQGVPTDTQYF
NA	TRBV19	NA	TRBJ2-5	CASSRGLRANQETQYF
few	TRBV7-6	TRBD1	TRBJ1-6	CASSSRDSENSPLHF